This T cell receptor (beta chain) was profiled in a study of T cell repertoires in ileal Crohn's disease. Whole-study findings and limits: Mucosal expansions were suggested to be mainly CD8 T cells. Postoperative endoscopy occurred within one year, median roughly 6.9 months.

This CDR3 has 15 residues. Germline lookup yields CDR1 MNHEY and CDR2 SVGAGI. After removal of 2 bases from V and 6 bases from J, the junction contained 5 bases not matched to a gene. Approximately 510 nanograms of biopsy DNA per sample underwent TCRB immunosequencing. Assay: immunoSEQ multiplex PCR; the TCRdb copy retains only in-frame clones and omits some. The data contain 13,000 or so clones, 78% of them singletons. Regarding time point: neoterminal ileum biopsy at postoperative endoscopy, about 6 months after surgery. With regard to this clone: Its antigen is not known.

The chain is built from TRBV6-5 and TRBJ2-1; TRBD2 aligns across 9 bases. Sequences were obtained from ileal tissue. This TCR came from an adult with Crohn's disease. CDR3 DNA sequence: TGTGCCAGCAGTTACGCAAGCGGGGGGACCAATGAGCAGTTCTTC. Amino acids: CASSYASGGTNEQFF.